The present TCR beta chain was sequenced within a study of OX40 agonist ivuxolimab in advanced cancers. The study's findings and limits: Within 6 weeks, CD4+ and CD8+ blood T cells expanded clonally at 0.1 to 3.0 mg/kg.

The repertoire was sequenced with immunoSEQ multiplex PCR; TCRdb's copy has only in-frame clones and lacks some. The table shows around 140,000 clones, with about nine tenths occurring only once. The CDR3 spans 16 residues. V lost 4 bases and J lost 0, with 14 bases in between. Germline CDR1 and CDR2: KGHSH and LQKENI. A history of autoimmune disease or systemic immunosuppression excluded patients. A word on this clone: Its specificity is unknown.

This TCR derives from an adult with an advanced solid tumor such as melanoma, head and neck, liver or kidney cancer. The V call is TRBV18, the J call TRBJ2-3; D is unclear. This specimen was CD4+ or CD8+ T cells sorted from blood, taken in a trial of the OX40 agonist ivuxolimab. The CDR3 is CASSLWQSASTDTQYF. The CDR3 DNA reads TGTGCCAGCTCACTGTGGCAGTCGGCTAGCACAGATACGCAGTATTTT.